This TCR beta chain was sequenced in a study of T cell responses to AZD1222 COVID-19 vaccine. V shed 5 bases and J shed 3 bases, with 19 bases lying between them. The germline V gene has CDR1 SGHAT and CDR2 FQNNGV. CDR3 length: 17 residues. Here immunoSEQ multiplex PCR was the method, and the copy in TCRdb shows in-frame clones only, minus some. Of some 98,000 clones listed, almost 90% were seen once; the top ten hold about 17%. The sequencing used peripheral blood, collected 28 days after the second AZD1222 dose. The receptor was isolated from an adult who received the AZD1222 COVID-19 vaccine. This sequence joins TRBV11-2 and TRBJ2-2; no clear D gene. The CDR3 is CASSHPRRVRDTGELFF. The CDR3 coding sequence is TGTGCCAGCAGCCACCCGCGAAGGGTGAGAGACACCGGGGAGCTGTTTTTT.